Listed below are T cell receptor beta chains from one sample, sequenced in a study of cytomegalovirus exposure and HLA in healthy donors. Clones were sequenced by immunoSEQ multiplex PCR, and TCRdb holds only the in-frame ones, with some missing. In the table there are fewer than 350,000 clones, around nine tenths of which are singletons. Sample: PBMCs. The receptors were gathered from a woman aged 18-35 years in good health and CMV-seronegative. Each CDR3 is given with its conserved first and last residue. The D gene is left open where the match is weak. Size tells how often a clone was seen (once, few, many) or the class of an expanded clone, and some rows leave it out.

D | size | J | V | DNA | CDR3
TRBD2 | - | TRBJ2-1 | TRBV9 | TGTGCCAGCAGCGTATTGGCGTACCCTAGCGGGGGCCGACAGTTCTTC | CASSVLAYPSGGRQFF
- | - | TRBJ1-5 | TRBV7-8 | TGTGCCAGCACCGCCGGTCGACAGAGGCCCCAGCATTTT | CASTAGRQRPQHF
- | - | TRBJ2-7 | TRBV11-2 | TGTGCCAGCAGCTCGACTAGTTGGGAGCAGTACTTC | CASSSTSWEQYF
- | few | TRBJ2-1 | TRBV6-5 | TGTGCCAGCTCTATAGCGTTCTACAATGAGCAGTTCTTC | CASSIAFYNEQFF
TRBD1 | - | TRBJ2-7 | TRBV6-1 | TGTGCCACCAAACCCGGGACAGAGACCTACGAGCAGTACTTC | CATKPGTETYEQYF
- | - | TRBJ1-2 | TRBV11-1 | TGTGCCAGCGGCGGCCAGAATGGCTACACCTTC | CASGGQNGYTF
- | - | TRBJ1-1 | TRBV5-1 | TGCGCCAGCAGCTTGGGAGACACTGAAGCTTTCTTT | CASSLGDTEAFF
- | - | TRBJ2-2 | TRBV6-5 | TGTGCCAGCAGTTACTCGCATGCGTCCGGGGAGCTGTTTTTT | CASSYSHASGELFF
- | - | TRBJ1-2 | TRBV20-1 | TGCAGTGCTATACTCGTTTCCGGCTACACCTTC | CSAILVSGYTF
TRBD1 | - | TRBJ2-3 | TRBV10-1 | TGCGCCAGCAGTGATCCCGGACAGGGGAAAGATACGCAGTATTTT | CASSDPGQGKDTQYF
- | - | TRBJ1-1 | TRBV10-1 | TGCGCCAGCAGTGACCGGGGGGCAATCCACACTGAAGCTTTCTTT | CASSDRGAIHTEAFF
TRBD2 | few | TRBJ2-7 | TRBV5-6 | TGTGCCAGCAGCTTCACCGGGGGGAGATACGAGCAGTACTTC | CASSFTGGRYEQYF
- | - | TRBJ1-2 | TRBV19 | TGTGCCAGTAGTCAGGGTGGGGGCTACACCTTC | CASSQGGGYTF
TRBD1 | - | TRBJ1-4 | TRBV27 | TGTGCCAGCAGCCTAATTGGACAGGGGATGAATGAAAAACTGTTTTTT | CASSLIGQGMNEKLFF
TRBD2 | - | TRBJ2-1 | TRBV4-1 | TGCGCCAGCAGCCATAGACGGGGGGACCCCGGGTGGCAGTTCTTC | CASSHRRGDPGWQFF
TRBD1 | - | TRBJ1-1 | TRBV4-1 | TGCGCCAGCAGCCGGACAGGACTTGACACTGAAGCTTTCTTT | CASSRTGLDTEAFF
- | - | TRBJ1-6 | TRBV5-5 | TGTGCCAGCAGCTTGGCGGGAGACTCACCCCTCCACTTT | CASSLAGDSPLHF
TRBD1 | - | TRBJ1-1 | TRBV10-1 | TGCGCCAGCAGTGAATCGGGGACAGTCAAGGCCAACACTGAAGCTTTCTTT | CASSESGTVKANTEAFF
- | - | TRBJ1-6 | TRBV5-6 | TGTGCCAGCAGCATACCCCGGGACGGGAGCTCCTATAATTCACCCCTCCACTTT | CASSIPRDGSSYNSPLHF
TRBD1 | - | TRBJ2-5 | TRBV5-8 | TGTGCCAGCAGCACTCCGGGGCTTCGGGCAGGGGGCGAGACCCAGTACTTC | CASSTPGLRAGGETQYF
TRBD1 | - | TRBJ1-5 | TRBV27 | TGTGCCAGCAGTAGACTCCAGGGGGCGCGCAATCAGCCCCAGCATTTT | CASSRLQGARNQPQHF
TRBD1 | - | TRBJ1-4 | TRBV30 | TGTGCCTGGAGTGTACGGACAGGTAGAGAAAAACTGTTTTTT | CAWSVRTGREKLFF
TRBD2 | - | TRBJ2-7 | TRBV2 | TGTGCCAGCAGTTACAGCGGGGGGTACTACGAGCAGTACTTC | CASSYSGGYYEQYF
- | - | TRBJ2-3 | TRBV4-1 | TGCGCCAGCAGAACCACTAGCAGAAAGAAAACGCAGTATTTT | CASRTTSRKKTQYF
- | - | TRBJ2-7 | TRBV7-4 | TGTGCCAGCAGCTTAGCCCCAGGGCAGGGGAACAGCTCCTACGAGCAGTACTTC | CASSLAPGQGNSSYEQYF
- | - | TRBJ2-5 | TRBV18 | TGTGCCAGCTCACCCGTGTACCAAGAGACCCAGTACTTC | CASSPVYQETQYF
- | - | TRBJ1-1 | TRBV6-5 | TGTGCCAGCAGAGAGACAGGCGGGACTGAAGCTTTCTTT | CASRETGGTEAFF
- | - | TRBJ1-1 | TRBV7-6 | TGTGCCAGCAGCTTAGCTTACGGGGGGCGCGGCACTGAAGCTTTCTTT | CASSLAYGGRGTEAFF
TRBD2 | once | TRBJ2-2 | TRBV19 | TGTGCCAGTAGTAACCGTCTAGCGGGGGGGGAGCTGTTTTTT | CASSNRLAGGELFF
TRBD2 | - | TRBJ2-1 | TRBV2 | TGTGCCAGCAGCGTAACTAGCGGGGGGTACAATGAGCAGTTCTTC | CASSVTSGGYNEQFF
- | - | TRBJ2-2 | TRBV10-3 | TGTGCCATCAGTGGTCCGGGACAGAACACCGGGGAGCTGTTTTTT | CAISGPGQNTGELFF
- | - | TRBJ2-5 | TRBV19 | TGTGCCAGTAGTGGGGGGACAGATAAAGAGACCCAGTACTTC | CASSGGTDKETQYF
- | - | TRBJ2-7 | TRBV7-9 | TGTGCCAGCAGCTCCCGGGCCTACGAGCAGTACTTC | CASSSRAYEQYF
- | - | TRBJ1-6 | TRBV6-1 | TGTGCCAGCAGTGAAGACAGAGCAGGGTGGTCCTATAATTCACCCCTCCACTTT | CASSEDRAGWSYNSPLHF
- | once | TRBJ2-7 | TRBV7-8 | TGTGCCAGCAGCTTAGTTCTCTACGAGCAGTACTTC | CASSLVLYEQYF
TRBD1 | - | TRBJ1-2 | TRBV10-3 | TGTGCCATCACCCTGGGACAGGGGAATGGCTACACCTTC | CAITLGQGNGYTF
- | once | TRBJ1-3 | TRBV30 | TGTGCCTGGGACCGACAGATTGGAAACACCATATATTTT | CAWDRQIGNTIYF
- | - | TRBJ2-7 | TRBV4-2 | TGTGCCAGCAGCCAGGTAGCTCCCTTCGGGTACGAGCAGTACTTC | CASSQVAPFGYEQYF
TRBD2 | few | TRBJ2-5 | TRBV11-2 | TGTGCCAGCAGCTCGAGGACTAGCGGGCAAGAGACCCAGTACTTC | CASSSRTSGQETQYF
TRBD2 | once | TRBJ2-7 | TRBV6-1 | TGTGCCAGCAGTTCTGGGACTAGCGGTTACTACGAGCAGTACTTC | CASSSGTSGYYEQYF
- | - | TRBJ2-7 | TRBV25-1 | TGTGCCAGCACATCGTCAAAACCCCAGGCTAAAGCCCCCTACGAGCAGTACTTC | CASTSSKPQAKAPYEQYF
- | - | TRBJ1-2 | TRBV7-2 | TGTGCCAGCAGCTTAGGGCGGCTACCGGGCTATGGCTACACCTTC | CASSLGRLPGYGYTF
TRBD1 | - | TRBJ1-2 | TRBV19 | TGTGCCAGCAGGGACAGGGAAAGGTCTAGCTATGGCTACACCTTC | CASRDRERSSYGYTF
- | - | TRBJ2-5 | TRBV6-1 | TGTGCCAGCAGTGAATCGATTACTAGATTAATAGAGACCCAGTACTTC | CASSESITRLIETQYF
TRBD1 | - | TRBJ2-7 | TRBV5-1 | TGCGCCAGCAAGTCGGGGACAGGGACCCTCTACGAGCAGTACTTC | CASKSGTGTLYEQYF
TRBD1 | - | TRBJ1-5 | TRBV7-9 | TGTGCCAGCAGCTTAGGAATACAGGGGGCACAACTAGATCAGCCCCAGCATTTT | CASSLGIQGAQLDQPQHF
TRBD2 | - | TRBJ2-1 | TRBV6-5 | TGTGCCAGCAGTACTAGCGGGGCCTACAATGAGCAGTTCTTC | CASSTSGAYNEQFF
TRBD1 | - | TRBJ2-1 | TRBV12-5 | TGTGCTAGCAAACAGGGGTCACTTCGCTATGAGCAGTTCTTC | CASKQGSLRYEQFF
TRBD1 | - | TRBJ1-4 | TRBV6-1 | TGTGCCAGCAGTGCCTTCAGGGGGGATACAACTAATGAAAAACTGTTTTTT | CASSAFRGDTTNEKLFF